These T cell receptor beta chains were read from a single sample in a study of T cell repertoires in cytomegalovirus infection. Via MiXCR, TCRdb re-called the reads, giving one row per CDR3 protein. The sample shows under 850,000 distinct CDR3 sequences, 35% of them seen only once. The sequenced sample was PBMCs. The receptor set was obtained from a human donor in good health (CMV status not recorded). Some clones in this sample may be carry-over from other donors' samples. CDR3s include the opening cysteine and the closing phenylalanine or tryptophan. The D gene is left open where the match is weak. The listing skips clone size in some rows; elsewhere it reads once, few, many or a size class.

j_call | d_call | v_call | clone_size | cdr3_aa | cdr3_nt
TRBJ2-2 | TRBD2 | TRBV27 | - | CASSLGRADTGELFF | TGTGCCAGCAGTTTGGGGAGGGCGGACACCGGGGAGCTGTTTTTT
TRBJ2-3 | - | TRBV20-1 | - | CSAEKIGSGLSNTQYF | TGCAGTGCCGAAAAAATTGGTAGCGGACTGTCAAATACGCAGTATTTT
TRBJ2-3 | TRBD2 | TRBV27 | - | CASTLGLASDTQYF | TGTGCCAGCACCTTAGGACTAGCGTCAGATACGCAGTATTTT
TRBJ1-6 | TRBD1 | TRBV2 | - | CASRRTGDYNSPLHF | TGTGCCAGCAGACGGACAGGGGATTATAATTCACCCCTCCACTTT
TRBJ2-2 | TRBD2 | TRBV28 | few | CASRKTSLETNTGELFF | TGTGCCAGCAGGAAGACTAGCCTAGAAACGAACACCGGGGAGCTGTTTTTT
TRBJ2-3 | - | TRBV7-9 | many | CASSSPEGRDTQYF | TGTGCCAGCAGCTCCCCGGAGGGGAGGGATACGCAGTATTTT
TRBJ2-1 | - | TRBV4-1 | many | CASSLSGGQGKDEQFF | TGCGCCAGCAGCCTCAGCGGGGGACAGGGAAAGGATGAGCAGTTCTTC
TRBJ2-7 | - | TRBV2 | - | CASRAPGPNTYEQYF | TGTGCCAGCAGGGCACCCGGGCCCAATACCTACGAGCAGTACTTC
TRBJ2-2 | - | TRBV12-5 | few | CASGWGNTGELFF | TGTGCTAGTGGGTGGGGGAACACCGGGGAGCTGTTTTTT
TRBJ2-3 | TRBD1 | TRBV7-2 | many | CASSPRTGPDTQYF | TGTGCCAGCAGCCCCCGGACAGGGCCCGATACGCAGTATTTT
TRBJ1-1 | - | TRBV7-2 | - | CASSLKSHTEAFF | TGTGCCAGCAGCTTAAAAAGCCACACTGAAGCTTTCTTT
TRBJ1-4 | - | TRBV9 | - | CASSVEGATNEKLFF | TGTGCCAGCAGCGTAGAGGGTGCAACTAATGAAAAACTGTTTTTT
TRBJ2-5 | - | TRBV5-8 | - | CASGGRGLMKTQYF | TGTGCCAGCGGTGGTCGGGGGTTAATGAAGACCCAGTACTTC
TRBJ2-7 | - | TRBV2 | - | CASSPDRRRLSYEQYF | TGTGCCAGCAGCCCAGATCGACGGAGACTTTCCTACGAGCAGTACTTC
TRBJ2-7 | TRBD2 | TRBV5-1 | once | CASSLPNFPGLAVYEQYF | TGCGCCAGCAGCTTACCCAATTTTCCGGGACTAGCGGTCTACGAGCAGTACTTC
TRBJ1-5 | - | TRBV4-1 | many | CASSRTENQPQHF | TGCGCCAGCAGCCGGACCGAGAATCAGCCCCAGCATTTT
TRBJ1-5 | - | TRBV6-6 | few | CASSYSNLSNQPQHF | TGTGCCAGCAGTTACTCGAACCTTAGCAATCAGCCCCAGCATTTT
TRBJ2-7 | TRBD1 | TRBV5-6 | - | CASSFGTGENEQYF | TGTGCCAGCAGCTTCGGGACAGGGGAGAACGAGCAGTACTTC
TRBJ1-5 | - | TRBV6-1 | - | CASSLENSNQPQHF | TGTGCCAGCAGTCTGGAGAATAGCAATCAGCCCCAGCATTTT
TRBJ1-2 | - | TRBV10-3 | few | CAISPTLTTGQGGYTF | TGTGCCATCAGCCCTACCCTTACAACAGGGCAGGGTGGCTACACCTTC
TRBJ2-5 | - | TRBV28 | - | CASSFPLGRHQETQYF | TGTGCCAGCAGTTTCCCCTTGGGGAGACACCAAGAGACCCAGTACTTC
TRBJ2-1 | - | TRBV20-1 | - | CSAGGLNEQFF | TGCAGTGCTGGGGGACTCAATGAGCAGTTCTTC
TRBJ2-3 | - | TRBV3-1 | - | CASTTTSVTDTQYF | TGTGCCAGCACTACGACCAGTGTCACAGATACGCAGTATTTT
TRBJ2-1 | - | TRBV7-9 | few | CASSPGGSGSYNEQFF | TGTGCCAGCAGCCCCGGAGGTAGCGGATCCTACAATGAGCAGTTCTTC
TRBJ2-1 | TRBD1 | TRBV5-1 | few | CASSQRTGDNEQFF | TGCGCCAGCAGCCAACGGACAGGGGACAATGAGCAGTTCTTC
TRBJ1-2 | - | TRBV7-9 | - | CASRPPTLGYTF | TGTGCCAGCAGACCACCGACTCTCGGCTACACCTTC
TRBJ1-4 | - | TRBV4-2 | - | CASSRWTQADEKLFF | TGTGCCAGCAGCCGTTGGACCCAGGCGGATGAAAAACTGTTTTTT
TRBJ1-3 | - | TRBV12-3/TRBV12-4 | - | CASSPSGGAGNTIYF | TGTGCCAGCAGTCCCTCAGGAGGGGCGGGAAACACCATATATTTT
TRBJ2-1 | TRBD1 | TRBV7-6 | few | CASSTRTGSSYNEQFF | TGTGCCAGCAGCACACGGACAGGGAGCTCCTACAATGAGCAGTTCTTC
TRBJ2-3 | - | TRBV19 | - | CASSIGVDTQYF | TGTGCCAGTAGTATTGGGGTAGATACGCAGTATTTT
TRBJ1-5 | - | TRBV20-1 | - | CSAGVGFGQPQHF | TGCAGTGCTGGGGTGGGATTTGGTCAGCCCCAGCATTTT
TRBJ2-4 | TRBD2 | TRBV5-1 | - | CASSFGGSFDIQYF | TGCGCCAGCAGCTTCGGCGGGAGTTTTGACATTCAGTACTTC
TRBJ2-2 | - | TRBV7-2 | many | CASSLTGASGELFF | TGTGCCAGCAGCTTAACGGGGGCATCCGGGGAGCTGTTTTTT
TRBJ2-1 | - | TRBV6-5 | - | CASSYRLVYNEQFF | TGTGCCAGCAGTTACCGACTGGTGTACAATGAGCAGTTCTTC
TRBJ2-1 | - | TRBV27 | - | CARSPLRWREQFF | TGTGCCCGCAGTCCACTGAGATGGCGGGAGCAGTTCTTC
TRBJ1-5 | - | TRBV2 | once | CASSYLQKSGNQPQHF | TGTGCAAGCAGTTACTTACAGAAATCTGGCAATCAGCCCCAGCATTTT
TRBJ1-1 | - | TRBV3-1 | many | CASSQQKRGTEAFF | TGTGCCAGCAGCCAGCAGAAGAGGGGGACTGAAGCTTTCTTT
TRBJ1-2 | TRBD1 | TRBV27 | - | CASILSDRGLRGYTF | TGTGCCAGCATTTTATCGGACAGGGGCTTGCGTGGCTACACCTTC
TRBJ2-5 | TRBD2 | TRBV3-1 | - | CASSHSPSIAGRQETQYF | TGTGCCAGCAGCCATTCCCCGTCAATAGCGGGGCGGCAAGAGACCCAGTACTTC
TRBJ2-2 | TRBD2 | TRBV6-6 | - | CASRKSTSGRENTGELFF | TGTGCCAGCAGGAAGAGCACTAGCGGGAGGGAGAACACCGGGGAGCTGTTTTTT
TRBJ2-1 | - | TRBV11-3 | few | CASAPASSYNEQFF | TGTGCCAGCGCCCCAGCCAGTTCCTACAATGAGCAGTTCTTC
TRBJ1-1 | - | TRBV7-8 | - | CASSRVRGGTEAFF | TGTGCCAGCAGCCGGGTACGGGGGGGAACTGAAGCTTTCTTT
TRBJ1-1 | - | TRBV4-2 | few | CASSHPVRQKMNTEAFF | TGTGCCAGCAGCCACCCCGTGCGGCAAAAAATGAACACTGAAGCTTTCTTT
TRBJ1-2 | - | TRBV7-2 | many | CASSLEGTSSYGYTF | TGTGCCAGCAGCTTAGAAGGGACCTCCAGCTATGGCTACACCTTC
TRBJ2-7 | - | TRBV7-2 | many | CASSFYEAEQYF | TGTGCCAGCAGCTTTTATGAAGCGGAACAGTACTTC
TRBJ1-2 | TRBD1 | TRBV19 | few | CASSSGTGFYGYTF | TGTGCCAGTAGTTCCGGGACAGGCTTCTATGGCTACACCTTC
TRBJ1-1 | TRBD1 | TRBV10-2 | many | CASRQGATEAFF | TGCGCCAGCAGACAGGGGGCCACTGAAGCTTTCTTT
TRBJ2-2 | - | TRBV5-1 | few | CASSLAARGANTGELFF | TGCGCCAGCAGCTTGGCCGCTCGCGGAGCGAACACCGGGGAGCTGTTTTTT
TRBJ2-3 | - | TRBV5-1 | few | CASSSYGGYTDTQYF | TGCGCCAGCAGCTCTTACGGAGGTTACACAGATACGCAGTATTTT